This entry is about one TCR beta chain. Its antigen has not been determined. No base quality information exists; no much larger clone differs at one position. The High Capacity cDNA Reverse Transcription Kit was used to reverse transcribe all of the isolated RNA, meaning that expressed TCRB transcripts were what got sequenced. Deep immunoSEQ sequencing was performed on naive, central memory and regulatory T cell samples, with an average of roughly 4 million total reads per sample. Sorted cells were lysed in RLT buffer, and RNA was extracted using DNase-treated RNeasy Micro or Mini kits according to cell number. To prevent cross-contamination, every cell subset was processed on its own, while patient and healthy donor samples were processed together. The immunoSEQ multiplex PCR was used to amplify TCRB sequences from cDNA, yielding 87-bp fragments that span the CDR3 region. Sequencing of the amplicons was done on the Illumina HiSeq platform. Per the source publication's procedure: Synthetic template baselines were used to correct PCR bias computationally, reads within Hamming distance 2 were collapsed, and singletons that could not be merged were discarded. By aligning reads against IMGT, V, D and J genes, CDR3 length, and insertions or deletions at six rearrangement sites were assigned. Within each subset, clonotype counts were normalized to sorted cell number, after which true diversity and Gini coefficients were computed with the tcR R package. The overlap coefficient, calculated on TCRB nucleotide sequences, was used to measure repertoire sharing. Out-of-frame TCRB sequences from naive cells were analyzed to stand in for the pre-selection repertoire. TCRdb obtained this table from immuneACCESS and retained in-frame rearrangements with V and J assigned. These tables miss some clones; where compared with another copy, unresolved V genes account for less than half of the shortfall, and the remainder is unexplained. V, J and clone size derive from that table, while D and trimming were established from the DNA sequence. The sample table records approximately 240,000 clones; roughly 16% of these occur just once. 0.07% to 0.095% of the sample goes to the ten largest clones.

Trimming takes 4 bases from V and 5 bases from J, and the germline ends sit 12 bases apart. Sequences SGHRS (CDR1) and YFSETQ (CDR2) are obtained from the germline V gene. The CDR3 runs 13 amino acids, cysteine and phenylalanine included. Of the read, only the CDR3 DNA is kept; its 39 bases are in frame from base 1. From each donor, a single peripheral blood sample of around 120 mL on average was drawn into heparinised tubes. A BD FACSAria II and a panel including CD45RO, CCR7, CD25, CD127, CD95 and CD27 were used to sort naive, central memory, regulatory and stem cell-like memory CD4+ T cells. Every sorted population had a purity above 95%. PBMCs were separated immediately by Lymphoprep density gradient centrifugation and were stained directly, without being cultured. Samples were stained and sorted in pairs, with one healthy donor and one patient per experiment, so that batch effects were minimized.

The data were taken from a study of beta chain features in type 1 diabetes (dated by TCRdb to 2016 to 2019). At the level of the whole study: No differences in mean age, gender distribution, total cell number or subset yield were found between patients and healthy donors. A total of 85 million to 110 million sorted cells were examined across all samples, and RNA yield correlated strongly with the number of cells per subset. The study compared the TCRB repertoires of sorted circulating CD4+ T cell subsets in recently diagnosed type 1 diabetes patients with those in matched healthy donors. Regulatory and stem cell-like memory subsets were obtained from only 8 patients and roughly eight healthy donors, while naive and central memory subsets were obtained from all 30 or so donors.

Results the study describes overall, beyond this receptor: Naive, central memory and regulatory TCRB repertoires appeared to be more alike among patients than among healthy donors. Because the HLA sub-analyses included only small numbers of individuals, any influence of HLA type on TCRB rearrangement was left unresolved. At VDJ recombination sites, patients with type 1 diabetes made fewer insertions and deleted more nucleotides, a pattern implying thymic rearrangement abnormalities. Because cDNA was sequenced instead of genomic DNA, activated cells with high expression could be over-represented, although the groups did not differ in activation or CD3 levels. Shorter templates might be favored by PCR, yet because patient and control samples were amplified and corrected together, any such skew would affect both groups equally. Type 1 diabetes patients showed a moderate but significant shortening of TCRB CDR3 length in all four CD4+ subsets.

The receptor chain draws on TRBV5-1 and TRBJ2-5; too little of a D gene remains to name it. Source material: naive CD4+ T cells from blood. Explained via the paper, the cell subset or site label denotes: true naive CD4+ T cells. This clonotype was sampled from a man aged 30-40 years with type 1 diabetes. The CDR3 loop reads CASSPGFGETQYF. The DNA sequence is TGCGCCAGCAGCCCCGGGTTCGGGGAGACCCAGTACTTC.